This is a list of T cell receptor beta chains from one sample in a study of post-analysis software for immune sequencing data. TCRdb used MiXCR to reprocess the PCR reads, holding one entry per CDR3 protein. Here the sample spans 750,000 to 950,000 distinct CDR3 sequences, 46% being singletons. Sequencing was done on a sample of blood. These receptor sequences come from a girl between 5 and 17 years old with multiple sclerosis. Each CDR3 is given with its conserved first and last residue. Each record gives: J gene, clone size, V gene, D gene, CDR3 DNA, CDR3 protein. The D gene is left open where the match is weak. Clone size, where shown, is once, few, many, or a class for clones that have expanded.

TRBJ2-5,NA,TRBV25-1,NA,TGTGCCAGCAGTGAGAAGGGGGAGACCCAGTACTTC,CASSEKGETQYF
TRBJ1-1,NA,TRBV21-1,NA,TGTGCCAGCAGCAAAGCGCTTCCGAACACTGAAGCTTTCTTT,CASSKALPNTEAFF
TRBJ2-7,few,TRBV6-6,NA,TGTGCCAGCAGTTCCCTGGGGGGAGGCTCCTACGAGCAGTACTTC,CASSSLGGGSYEQYF
TRBJ2-6,NA,TRBV6-5,NA,TGTGCCAGCAGTTACTGGGGCGTCGGGGGCTCTGGGGCCAACGTCCTGACTTTC,CASSYWGVGGSGANVLTF
TRBJ1-2,few,TRBV5-1,TRBD1,TGCGCCAGCAGCCAACGGACAGGAGAGGGAAAAAATGGCTACACCTTC,CASSQRTGEGKNGYTF
TRBJ2-7,NA,TRBV6-2/TRBV6-3,TRBD2,TGTGCCAGCATAACAAGGGCTAGCGGGATCAGCTCCTACGAGCAGTACTTC,CASITRASGISSYEQYF
TRBJ2-7,NA,TRBV20-1,NA,TGCAGTGCTAGAGCTTCCGGGATACGGGGGCTCGAGCAGTACTTC,CSARASGIRGLEQYF
TRBJ2-7,NA,TRBV6-5,NA,TGTGCCAGCAGTTACTCCTCGTTGGGCGAGCAGTACTTC,CASSYSSLGEQYF
TRBJ2-7,NA,TRBV10-3,TRBD2,TGTGCCATCAGGGCGGGACTAGCGGGAGCCTACGAGCAGTACTTC,CAIRAGLAGAYEQYF
TRBJ2-5,NA,TRBV27,TRBD2,TGTGCCAGCAGTTTAAGGGCTAGCGGGAATGTGAAGACCCAGTACTTC,CASSLRASGNVKTQYF
TRBJ1-2,NA,TRBV28,TRBD1,TGTGCCAGCAGTTCCACGGGGGACAGGGGGGCTGGCTACACCTTC,CASSSTGDRGAGYTF
TRBJ2-1,NA,TRBV10-3,TRBD2,TGTGCCATCAGTGACGGGCTAGCGGGAGCCTCCGCCTACAATGAGCAGTTCTTC,CAISDGLAGASAYNEQFF
TRBJ2-1,NA,TRBV4-3,NA,TGCGCCAGCAGCCAAGAGGGTCTTGGGACTTTATCCAATGAGCAGTTCTTC,CASSQEGLGTLSNEQFF
TRBJ2-3,few,TRBV15,TRBD2,TGTGCCACCAGCAGCAGTAGCGGGAGGGCATCACGGCAGTATTTT,CATSSSSGRASRQYF
TRBJ2-3,few,TRBV6-6,NA,TGTGCCAGCAGTTTTTTGGAAGTGGCGGATACGCAGTATTTT,CASSFLEVADTQYF
TRBJ2-7,NA,TRBV27,NA,TGTGCCAGCAGTCCGTCGACCCTTTACGAGCAGTACTTC,CASSPSTLYEQYF
TRBJ1-1,once,TRBV3-1,NA,TGTGCCAGCAGGGAAAGCAGGGTAAACACTGAAGCTTTCTTT,CASRESRVNTEAFF
TRBJ1-2,NA,TRBV7-2,NA,TGTGCCAGCAGCTTACCGGCGGCGGGTGGCTACACCTTC,CASSLPAAGGYTF
TRBJ1-2,NA,TRBV10-3,NA,TGTGCCATCAGTGATCTCACCGGACAGAATGGCTACACCTTC,CAISDLTGQNGYTF
TRBJ2-5,NA,TRBV10-2,TRBD2,TGCGCCAGCAGTGAGTCGAGGGGACTAGCGGGACTGGAGACCCAGTACTTC,CASSESRGLAGLETQYF
TRBJ2-3,few,TRBV7-9,TRBD2,TGTGCCAGCAGCCCCCGGGGGGGGATACATTCAGATACGCAGTATTTT,CASSPRGGIHSDTQYF
TRBJ2-7,few,TRBV7-2,NA,TGTGCCAGCAGCTTAACCAGTCGGAGCGGTCCCTACGAGCAGTACTTC,CASSLTSRSGPYEQYF
TRBJ2-4,NA,TRBV29-1,TRBD2,TGCAGCGTTAGGCGGGAGCAAAACAAAAACATTCAGTACTTC,CSVRREQNKNIQYF